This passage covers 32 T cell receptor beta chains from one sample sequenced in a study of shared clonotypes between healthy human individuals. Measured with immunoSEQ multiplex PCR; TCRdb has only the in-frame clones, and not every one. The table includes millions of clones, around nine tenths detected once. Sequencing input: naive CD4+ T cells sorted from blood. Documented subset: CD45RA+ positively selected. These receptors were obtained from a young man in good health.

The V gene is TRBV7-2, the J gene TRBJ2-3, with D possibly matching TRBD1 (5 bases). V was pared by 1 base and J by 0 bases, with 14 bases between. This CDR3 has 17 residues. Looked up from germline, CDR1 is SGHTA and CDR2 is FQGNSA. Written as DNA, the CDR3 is TGTGCCAGCAGCTTAGGCGGACACAACCCGAGCACAGATACGCAGTATTTT. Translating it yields CASSLGGHNPSTDTQYF.

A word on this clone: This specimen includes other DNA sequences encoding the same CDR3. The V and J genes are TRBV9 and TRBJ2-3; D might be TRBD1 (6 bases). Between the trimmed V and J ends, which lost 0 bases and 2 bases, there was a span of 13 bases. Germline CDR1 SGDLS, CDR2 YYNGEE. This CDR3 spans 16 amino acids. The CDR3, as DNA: TGTGCCAGCAGCGTAGGCGGCAGGGGCCCCACAGATACGCAGTATTTT. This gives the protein CASSVGGRGPTDTQYF.

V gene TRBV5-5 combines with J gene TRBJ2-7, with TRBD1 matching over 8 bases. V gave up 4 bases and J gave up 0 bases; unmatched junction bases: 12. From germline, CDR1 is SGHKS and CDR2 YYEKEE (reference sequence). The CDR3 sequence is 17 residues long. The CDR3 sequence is CASSTRTGLGPSYEQYF. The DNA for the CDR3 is TGTGCCAGCAGCACCCGGACAGGGCTTGGTCCCTCCTACGAGCAGTACTTC.

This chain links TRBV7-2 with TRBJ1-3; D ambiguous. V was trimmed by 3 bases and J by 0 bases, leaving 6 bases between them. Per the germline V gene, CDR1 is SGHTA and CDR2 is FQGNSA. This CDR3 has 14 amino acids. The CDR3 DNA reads TGTGCCAGCAGCTTCCAGACCTCTGGAAACACCATATATTTT. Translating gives CASSFQTSGNTIYF.

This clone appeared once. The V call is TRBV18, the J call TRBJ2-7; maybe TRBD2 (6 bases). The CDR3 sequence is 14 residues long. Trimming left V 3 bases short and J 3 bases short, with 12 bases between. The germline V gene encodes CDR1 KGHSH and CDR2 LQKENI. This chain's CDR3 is CASSPGGKVYEQYF. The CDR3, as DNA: TGTGCCAGCTCACCTGGCGGGAAGGTCTACGAGCAGTACTTC.

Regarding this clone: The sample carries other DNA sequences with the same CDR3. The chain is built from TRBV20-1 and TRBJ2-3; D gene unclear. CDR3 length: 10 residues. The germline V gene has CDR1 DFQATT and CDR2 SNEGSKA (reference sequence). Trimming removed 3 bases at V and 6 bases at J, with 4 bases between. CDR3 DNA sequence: TGCAGTGCTAGCATCGATACGCAGTATTTT. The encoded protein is CSASIDTQYF.

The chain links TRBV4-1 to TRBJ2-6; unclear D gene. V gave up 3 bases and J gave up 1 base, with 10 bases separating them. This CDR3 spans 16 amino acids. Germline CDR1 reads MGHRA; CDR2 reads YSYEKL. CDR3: CASSQASLSGANVLTF. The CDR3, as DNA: TGCGCCAGCAGCCAGGCCTCCCTTTCTGGGGCCAACGTCCTGACTTTC.

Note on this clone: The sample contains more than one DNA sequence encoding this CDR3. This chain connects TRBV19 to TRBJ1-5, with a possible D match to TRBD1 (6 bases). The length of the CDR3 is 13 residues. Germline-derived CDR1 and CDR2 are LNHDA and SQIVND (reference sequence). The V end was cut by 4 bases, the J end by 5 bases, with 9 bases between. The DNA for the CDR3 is TGTGCCAGTAGTACGAACAGGGATCAGCCCCAGCATTTT. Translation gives CASSTNRDQPQHF.

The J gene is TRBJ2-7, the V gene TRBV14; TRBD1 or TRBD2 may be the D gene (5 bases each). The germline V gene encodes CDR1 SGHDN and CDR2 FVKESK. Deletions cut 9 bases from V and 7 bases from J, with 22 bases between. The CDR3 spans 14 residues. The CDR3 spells CASSKGQHRGEQYF. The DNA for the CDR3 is TGTGCCAGTAGCAAGGGGCAACACCGAGGGGAGCAGTACTTC.

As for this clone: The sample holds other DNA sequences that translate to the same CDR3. The CDR3 region has the DNA TGCAGTGCTAGGGCGGGAGATACGCAGTATTTT. Protein product: CSARAGDTQYF. The chain links TRBV20-1 to TRBJ2-3, with D possibly matching TRBD2 (5 bases). This CDR3 has 11 amino acids. The germline V and J ends were trimmed by 3 bases and 5 bases, with 6 bases remaining between them. The germline gives CDR1 DFQATT, CDR2 SNEGSKA (reference sequence).

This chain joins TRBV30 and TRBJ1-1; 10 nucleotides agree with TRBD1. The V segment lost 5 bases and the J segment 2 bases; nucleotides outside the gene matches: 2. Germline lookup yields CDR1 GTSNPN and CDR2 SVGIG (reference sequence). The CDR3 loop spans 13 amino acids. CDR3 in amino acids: CAWATGGNTEAFF. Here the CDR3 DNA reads TGTGCCTGGGCGACAGGGGGCAACACTGAAGCTTTCTTT.

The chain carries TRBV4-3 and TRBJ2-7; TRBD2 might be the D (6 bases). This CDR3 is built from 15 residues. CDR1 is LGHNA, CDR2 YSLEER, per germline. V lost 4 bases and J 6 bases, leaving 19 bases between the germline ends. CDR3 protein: CASSPTTSPRGEQYF. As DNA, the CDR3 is TGCGCCAGCAGCCCTACCACTAGCCCAAGGGGCGAGCAGTACTTC.

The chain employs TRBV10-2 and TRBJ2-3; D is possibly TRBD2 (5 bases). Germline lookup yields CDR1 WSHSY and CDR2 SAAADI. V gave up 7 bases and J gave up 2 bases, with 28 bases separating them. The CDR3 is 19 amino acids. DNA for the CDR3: TGCGCCAGCACTGGGGAGAAAGGCCCAGACCTTACGTACACAGATACGCAGTATTTT. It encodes CASTGEKGPDLTYTDTQYF.

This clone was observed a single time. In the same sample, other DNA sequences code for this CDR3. DNA of the CDR3: TGTGCCAGCTCACCACGACCGAAAGAAGCTTTCTTT. Amino acid sequence: CASSPRPKEAFF. The chain uses TRBV18 and TRBJ1-1; unclear D gene. The length of the CDR3 is 12 residues. V was cut by 1 base and J by 8 bases, with 8 bases left in between. The V gene's germline CDR1 is KGHSH and CDR2 LQKENI.

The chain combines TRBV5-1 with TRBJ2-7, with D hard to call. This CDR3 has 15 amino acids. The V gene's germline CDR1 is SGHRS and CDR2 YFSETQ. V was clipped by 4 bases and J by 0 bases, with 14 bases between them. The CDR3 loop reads CASSQADGLSYEQYF. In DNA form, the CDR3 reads TGCGCCAGCAGCCAGGCGGACGGCCTCTCCTACGAGCAGTACTTC.

In DNA form, the CDR3 reads TGTGCCAGCAGCAAAGGGACTAGCGGGAGGGCCTACAATGAGCAGTTCTTC. This codes for CASSKGTSGRAYNEQFF. This chain uses TRBV5-4 with TRBJ2-1; 16 nucleotides line up with TRBD2. This CDR3 has 17 amino acids. Germline CDR1 SGHNT, CDR2 YYREEE (reference sequence). The V and J ends lost 4 bases and 2 bases, in that order; junction bases with no gene match: 3.

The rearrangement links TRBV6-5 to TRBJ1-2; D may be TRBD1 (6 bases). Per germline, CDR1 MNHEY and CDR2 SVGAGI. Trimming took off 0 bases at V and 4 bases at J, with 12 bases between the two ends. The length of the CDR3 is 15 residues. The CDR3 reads CASSYSRGASYGYTF. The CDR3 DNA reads TGTGCCAGCAGTTACTCGCGGGGGGCCTCCTATGGCTACACCTTC.

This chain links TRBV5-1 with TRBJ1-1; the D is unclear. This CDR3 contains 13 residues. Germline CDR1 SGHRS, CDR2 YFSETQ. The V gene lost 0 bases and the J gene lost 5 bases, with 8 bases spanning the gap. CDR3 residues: CASSLVARTEAFF. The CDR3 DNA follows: TGCGCCAGCAGCTTGGTCGCCAGAACTGAAGCTTTCTTT.

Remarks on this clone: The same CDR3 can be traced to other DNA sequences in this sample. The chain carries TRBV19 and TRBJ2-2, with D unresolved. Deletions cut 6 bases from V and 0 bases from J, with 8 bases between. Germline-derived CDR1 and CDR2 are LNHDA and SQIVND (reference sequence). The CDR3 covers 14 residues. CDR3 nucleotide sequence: TGTGCCAGTAGGCGAACAGCGAACACCGGGGAGCTGTTTTTT. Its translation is CASRRTANTGELFF.

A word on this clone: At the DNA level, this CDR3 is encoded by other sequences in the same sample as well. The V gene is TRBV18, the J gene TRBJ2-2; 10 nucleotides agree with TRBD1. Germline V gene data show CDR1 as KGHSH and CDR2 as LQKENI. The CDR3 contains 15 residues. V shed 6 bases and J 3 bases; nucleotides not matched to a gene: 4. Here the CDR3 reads CASSPGQGDTGELFF. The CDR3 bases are TGTGCCAGCTCTCCTGGACAGGGGGACACCGGGGAGCTGTTTTTT.

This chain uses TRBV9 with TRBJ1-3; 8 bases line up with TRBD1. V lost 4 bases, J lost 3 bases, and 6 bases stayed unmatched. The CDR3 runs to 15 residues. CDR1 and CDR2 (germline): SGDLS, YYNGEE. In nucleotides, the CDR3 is TGTGCCAGCAGCCCCCGGACAGGGAATGGAAACACCATATATTTT. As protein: CASSPRTGNGNTIYF.

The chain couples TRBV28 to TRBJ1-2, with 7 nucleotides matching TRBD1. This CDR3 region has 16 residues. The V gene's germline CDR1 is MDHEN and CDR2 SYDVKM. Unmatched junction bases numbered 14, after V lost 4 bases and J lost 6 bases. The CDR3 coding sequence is TGTGCCAGCAGTTCCGTTCCTCTGACAGGGAGGGATGGCTACACCTTC. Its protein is CASSSVPLTGRDGYTF.

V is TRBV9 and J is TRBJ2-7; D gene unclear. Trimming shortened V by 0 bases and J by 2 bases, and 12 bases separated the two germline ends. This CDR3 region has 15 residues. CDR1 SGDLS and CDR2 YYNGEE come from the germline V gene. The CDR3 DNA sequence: TGTGCCAGCAGCGTAGGAACAGCGTTCCCCTACGAGCAGTACTTC. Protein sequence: CASSVGTAFPYEQYF.

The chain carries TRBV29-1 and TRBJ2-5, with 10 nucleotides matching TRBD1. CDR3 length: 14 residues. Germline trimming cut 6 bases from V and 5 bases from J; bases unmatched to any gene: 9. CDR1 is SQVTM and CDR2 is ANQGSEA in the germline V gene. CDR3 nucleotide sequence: TGCAGCGTGGCCGGGACAGGGGTTCTGGAGACCCAGTACTTC. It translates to CSVAGTGVLETQYF.

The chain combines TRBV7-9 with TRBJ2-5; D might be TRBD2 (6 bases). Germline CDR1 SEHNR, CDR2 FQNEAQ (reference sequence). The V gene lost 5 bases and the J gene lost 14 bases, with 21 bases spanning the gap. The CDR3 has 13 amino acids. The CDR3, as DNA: TGTGCCAGCAGCCCCCAAGGGCTAGCGCCTTTATACTTC. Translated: CASSPQGLAPLYF.

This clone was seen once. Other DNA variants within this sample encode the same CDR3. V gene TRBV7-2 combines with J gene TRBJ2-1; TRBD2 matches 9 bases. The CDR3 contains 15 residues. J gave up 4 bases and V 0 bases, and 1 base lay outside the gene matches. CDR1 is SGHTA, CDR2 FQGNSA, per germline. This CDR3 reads CASSLASGRYNEQFF. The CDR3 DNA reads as TGTGCCAGCAGCTTAGCGAGCGGGAGGTACAATGAGCAGTTCTTC.

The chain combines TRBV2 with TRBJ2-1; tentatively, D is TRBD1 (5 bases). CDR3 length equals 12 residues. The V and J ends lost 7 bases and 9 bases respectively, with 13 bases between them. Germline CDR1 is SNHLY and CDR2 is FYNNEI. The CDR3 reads CASKRRQPEQFF. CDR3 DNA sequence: TGTGCCAGCAAAAGGCGACAGCCTGAGCAGTTCTTC.

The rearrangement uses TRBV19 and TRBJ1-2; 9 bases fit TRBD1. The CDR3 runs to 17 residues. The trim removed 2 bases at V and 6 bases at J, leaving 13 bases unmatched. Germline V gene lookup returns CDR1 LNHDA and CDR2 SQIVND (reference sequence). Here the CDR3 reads CASSITGTGQKKDGYTF. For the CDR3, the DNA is TGTGCCAGTAGTATAACCGGGACAGGGCAAAAGAAAGATGGCTACACCTTC.

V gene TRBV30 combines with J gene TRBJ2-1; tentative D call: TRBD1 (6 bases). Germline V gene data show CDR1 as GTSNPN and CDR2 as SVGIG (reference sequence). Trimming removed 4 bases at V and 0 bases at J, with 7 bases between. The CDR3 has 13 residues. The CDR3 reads CAWNRASYNEQFF. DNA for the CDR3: TGTGCCTGGAACAGGGCCTCCTACAATGAGCAGTTCTTC.

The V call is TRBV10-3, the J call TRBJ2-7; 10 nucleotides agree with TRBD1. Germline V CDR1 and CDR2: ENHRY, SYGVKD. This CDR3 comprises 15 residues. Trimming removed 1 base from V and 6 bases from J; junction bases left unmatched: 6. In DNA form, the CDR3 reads TGTGCCATCAGTGAGTGGAGCGGGACAGGGGTCGAGCAGTACTTC. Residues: CAISEWSGTGVEQYF.

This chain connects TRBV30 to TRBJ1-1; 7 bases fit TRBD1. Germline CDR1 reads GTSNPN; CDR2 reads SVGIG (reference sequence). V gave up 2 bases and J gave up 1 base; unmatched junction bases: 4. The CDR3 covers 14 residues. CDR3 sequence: CAWSHGQENTEAFF. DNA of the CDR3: TGTGCCTGGAGTCACGGACAGGAGAACACTGAAGCTTTCTTT. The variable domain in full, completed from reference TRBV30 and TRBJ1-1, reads SQTIHQWPATLVQPVGSPLSLECTVEGTSNPNLYWYRQAAGRGLQLLFYSVGIGQISSEVPQNLSASRPQDRQFILSSKKLLLSDSGFYLCAWSHGQENTEAFFGQGTRLTVV.

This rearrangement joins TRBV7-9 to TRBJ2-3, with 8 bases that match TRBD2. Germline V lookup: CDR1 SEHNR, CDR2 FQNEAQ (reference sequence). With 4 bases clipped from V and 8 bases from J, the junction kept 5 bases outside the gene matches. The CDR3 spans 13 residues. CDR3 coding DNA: TGTGCCAGCAGCTCAATTAGCGGGACTACGCAGTATTTT. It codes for CASSSISGTTQYF.